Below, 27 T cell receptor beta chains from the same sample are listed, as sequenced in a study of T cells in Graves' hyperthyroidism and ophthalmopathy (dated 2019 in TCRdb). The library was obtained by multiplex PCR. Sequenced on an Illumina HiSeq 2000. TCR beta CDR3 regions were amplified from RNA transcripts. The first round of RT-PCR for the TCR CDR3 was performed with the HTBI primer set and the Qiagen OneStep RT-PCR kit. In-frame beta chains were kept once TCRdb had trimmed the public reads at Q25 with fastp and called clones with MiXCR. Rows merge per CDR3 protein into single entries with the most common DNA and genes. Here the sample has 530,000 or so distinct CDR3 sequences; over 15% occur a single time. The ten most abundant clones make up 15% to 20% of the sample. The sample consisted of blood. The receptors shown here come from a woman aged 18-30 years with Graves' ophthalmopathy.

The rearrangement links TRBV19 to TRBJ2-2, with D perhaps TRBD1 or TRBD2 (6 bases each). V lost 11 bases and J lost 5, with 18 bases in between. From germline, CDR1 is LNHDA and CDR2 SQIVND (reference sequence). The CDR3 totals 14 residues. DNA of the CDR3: TGTGCCGCAGCCGGGGGCAGTGGGACCGGGGAGCTGTTTTTT. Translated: CAAAGGSGTGELFF.

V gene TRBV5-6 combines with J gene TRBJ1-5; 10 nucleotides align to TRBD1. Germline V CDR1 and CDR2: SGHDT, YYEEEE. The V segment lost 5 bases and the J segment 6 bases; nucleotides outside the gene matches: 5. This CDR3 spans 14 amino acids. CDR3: CASSLTGGVQPQHF. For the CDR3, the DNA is TGTGCCAGCAGTTTGACAGGGGGCGTTCAGCCCCAGCATTTT. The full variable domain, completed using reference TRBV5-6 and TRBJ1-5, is DAGVTQSPTHLIKTRGQQVTLRCSPKSGHDTVSWYQQALGQGPQFIFQYYEEEERQRGNFPDRFSGHQFPNYSSELNVNALLLGDSALYLCASSLTGGVQPQHFGDGTRLSIL.

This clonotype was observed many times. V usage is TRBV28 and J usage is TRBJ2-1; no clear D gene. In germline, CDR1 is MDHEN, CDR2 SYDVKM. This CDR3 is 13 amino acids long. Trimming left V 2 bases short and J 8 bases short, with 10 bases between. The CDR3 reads CASSLEGSDEQFF. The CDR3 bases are TGTGCCAGCAGTTTAGAAGGTTCGGATGAGCAGTTCTTC.

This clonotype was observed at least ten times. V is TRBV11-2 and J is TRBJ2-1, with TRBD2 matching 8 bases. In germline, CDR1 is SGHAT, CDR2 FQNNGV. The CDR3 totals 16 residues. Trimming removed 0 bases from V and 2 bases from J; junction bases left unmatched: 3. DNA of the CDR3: TGTGCCAGCAGCTTAGAAGGCGGGGGGACCTACAATGAGCAGTTCTTC. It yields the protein CASSLEGGGTYNEQFF.

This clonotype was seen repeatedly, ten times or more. The CDR3 nucleotides read TGTGCCAGCAGTTTTGGACAGTCTAGCAATCAGCCCCAGCATTTT. Translation: CASSFGQSSNQPQHF. This rearrangement joins TRBV27 to TRBJ1-5, with D possibly matching TRBD1 (6 bases). Germline V gene lookup returns CDR1 MNHEY and CDR2 SMNVEV (reference sequence). The CDR3 spans 15 residues. Trimming shortened V by 3 bases and J by 0 bases, and 9 bases separated the two germline ends.

The CDR3 DNA sequence: TGTGCCAGCAGTTTCATGACCTCATACTCCTACGAGCAGTACTTC. Translating gives CASSFMTSYSYEQYF. This chain uses TRBV28 with TRBJ2-7; D is unresolved. The germline V gene encodes CDR1 MDHEN and CDR2 SYDVKM. Between the trimmed V and J ends, which lost 3 bases and 0 bases, there was a span of 12 bases. This CDR3 has 15 amino acids. The full variable domain, its missing parts supplied by reference TRBV28 and TRBJ2-7, is DVKVTQSSRYLVKRTGEKVFLECVQDMDHENMFWYRQDPGLGLRLIYFSYDVKMKEKGDIPEGYSVSREKKERFSLILESASTNQTSMYLCASSFMTSYSYEQYFGPGTRLTVT.

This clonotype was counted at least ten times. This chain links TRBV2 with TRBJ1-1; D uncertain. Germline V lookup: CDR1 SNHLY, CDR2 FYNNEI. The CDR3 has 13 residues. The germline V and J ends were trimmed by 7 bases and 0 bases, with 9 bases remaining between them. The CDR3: CASKMGLNTEAFF. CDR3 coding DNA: TGTGCCAGCAAGATGGGATTGAACACTGAAGCTTTCTTT.

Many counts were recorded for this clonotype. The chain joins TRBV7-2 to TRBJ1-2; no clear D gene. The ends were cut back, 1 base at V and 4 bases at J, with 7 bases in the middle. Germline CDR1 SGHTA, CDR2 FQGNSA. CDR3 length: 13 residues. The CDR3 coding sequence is TGTGCCAGCAGCTTAGTCCAAGTCTATGGCTACACCTTC. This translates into CASSLVQVYGYTF.

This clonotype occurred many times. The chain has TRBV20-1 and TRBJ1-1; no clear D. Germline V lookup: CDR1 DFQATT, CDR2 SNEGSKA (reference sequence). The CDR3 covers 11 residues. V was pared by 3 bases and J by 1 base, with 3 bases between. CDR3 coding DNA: TGCAGTGCTAGTGCGAACACTGAAGCTTTCTTT. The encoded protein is CSASANTEAFF.

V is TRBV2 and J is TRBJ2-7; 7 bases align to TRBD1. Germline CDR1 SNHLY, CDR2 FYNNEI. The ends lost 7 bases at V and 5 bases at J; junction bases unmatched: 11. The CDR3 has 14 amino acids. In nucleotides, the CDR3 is TGTGCCAGCAAACCGACAGGGTCGGTCCACGAGCAGTACTTC. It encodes CASKPTGSVHEQYF.

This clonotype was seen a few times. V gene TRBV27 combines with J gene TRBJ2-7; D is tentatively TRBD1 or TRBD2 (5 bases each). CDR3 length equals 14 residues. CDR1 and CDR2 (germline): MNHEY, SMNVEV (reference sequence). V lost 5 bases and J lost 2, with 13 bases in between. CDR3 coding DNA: TGTGCCAGCAGTCCCGGGGCCGGCACCTACGAGCAGTACTTC. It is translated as CASSPGAGTYEQYF.

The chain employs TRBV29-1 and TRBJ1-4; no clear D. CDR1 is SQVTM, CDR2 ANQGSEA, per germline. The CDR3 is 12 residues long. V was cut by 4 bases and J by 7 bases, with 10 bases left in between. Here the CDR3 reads CSVGHLGEKLFF. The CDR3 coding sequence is TGCAGCGTTGGTCACCTGGGTGAAAAACTGTTTTTT.

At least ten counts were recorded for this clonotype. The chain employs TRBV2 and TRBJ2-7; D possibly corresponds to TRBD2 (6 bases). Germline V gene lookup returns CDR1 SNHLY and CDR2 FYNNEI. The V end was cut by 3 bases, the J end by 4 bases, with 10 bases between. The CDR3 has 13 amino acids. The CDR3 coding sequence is TGTGCCAGCAGTGACAGGGAGGAGTACGAGCAGTACTTC. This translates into CASSDREEYEQYF. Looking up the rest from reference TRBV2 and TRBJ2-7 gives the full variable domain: EPEVTQTPSHQVTQMGQEVILRCVPISNHLYFYWYRQILGQKVEFLVSFYNNEISEKSEIFDDQFSVERPDGSNFTLKIRSTKLEDSAMYFCASSDREEYEQYFGPGTRLTVT.

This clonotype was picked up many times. The CDR3 reads CASSPEPYNEQFF. CDR3 bases: TGTGCCAGCAGTCCAGAACCCTACAATGAGCAGTTCTTC. The chain employs TRBV6-1 and TRBJ2-1; the D is unclear. The CDR3 loop spans 13 amino acids. CDR1 MNHNS and CDR2 SASEGT come from the germline V gene. The V gene lost 5 bases and the J gene lost 2 bases, with 7 bases spanning the gap.

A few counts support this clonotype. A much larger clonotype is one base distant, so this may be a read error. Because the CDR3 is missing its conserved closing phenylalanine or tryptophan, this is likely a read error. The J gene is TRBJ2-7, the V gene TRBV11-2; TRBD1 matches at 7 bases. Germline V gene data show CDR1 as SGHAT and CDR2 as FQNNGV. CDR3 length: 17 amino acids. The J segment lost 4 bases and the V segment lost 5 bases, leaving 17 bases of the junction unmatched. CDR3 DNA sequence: TGTGCCAGCAGCCGCCAACGCACAGGGGCGAGTTTGTACGAGCAGTACCTC. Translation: CASSRQRTGASLYEQYL.

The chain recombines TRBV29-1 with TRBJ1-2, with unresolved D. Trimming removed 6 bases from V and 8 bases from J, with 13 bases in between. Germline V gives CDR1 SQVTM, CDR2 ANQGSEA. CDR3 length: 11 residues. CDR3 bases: TGCAGCGTGCACGACGGGGTCGGCTACACCTTC. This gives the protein CSVHDGVGYTF.

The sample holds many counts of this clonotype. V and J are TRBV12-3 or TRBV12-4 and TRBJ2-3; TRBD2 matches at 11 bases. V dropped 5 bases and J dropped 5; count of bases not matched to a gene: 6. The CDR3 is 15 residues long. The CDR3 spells CASSQGTSGRDTQYF. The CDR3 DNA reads TGTGCCAGCAGTCAAGGGACTAGCGGTAGAGATACGCAGTATTTT.

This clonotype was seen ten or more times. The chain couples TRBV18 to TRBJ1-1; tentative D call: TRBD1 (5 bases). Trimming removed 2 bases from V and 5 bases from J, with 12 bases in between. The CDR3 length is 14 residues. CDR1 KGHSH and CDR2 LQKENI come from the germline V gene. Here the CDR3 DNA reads TGTGCCAGCTCACCAATCAGGGCGGGTACTGAAGCTTTCTTT. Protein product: CASSPIRAGTEAFF.

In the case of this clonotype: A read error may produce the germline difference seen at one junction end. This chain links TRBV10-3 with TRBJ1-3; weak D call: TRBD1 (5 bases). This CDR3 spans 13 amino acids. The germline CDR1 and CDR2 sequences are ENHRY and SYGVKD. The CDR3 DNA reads TGTGCCATCCCCCCGCAGGGAGGAAACACCACATATTTT. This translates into CAIPPQGGNTTYF.

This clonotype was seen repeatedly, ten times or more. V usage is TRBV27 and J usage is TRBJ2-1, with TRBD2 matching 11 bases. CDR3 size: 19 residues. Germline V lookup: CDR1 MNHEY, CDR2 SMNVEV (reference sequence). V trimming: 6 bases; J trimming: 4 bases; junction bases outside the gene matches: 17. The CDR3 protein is CASRRGLADRGGKYNEQFF. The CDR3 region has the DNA TGTGCCAGCAGAAGGGGACTAGCGGATCGCGGGGGAAAATACAATGAGCAGTTCTTC.

CDR3 loop: CAIWTGDSYEQYF. For the CDR3, the DNA is TGTGCCATCTGGACAGGGGACTCCTACGAGCAGTACTTC. The J gene is TRBJ2-7, the V gene TRBV10-3; 9 positions agree with TRBD1. V dropped 8 bases and J dropped 0; count of bases not matched to a gene: 2. Germline CDR1 is ENHRY and CDR2 is SYGVKD. The CDR3 runs to 13 residues.

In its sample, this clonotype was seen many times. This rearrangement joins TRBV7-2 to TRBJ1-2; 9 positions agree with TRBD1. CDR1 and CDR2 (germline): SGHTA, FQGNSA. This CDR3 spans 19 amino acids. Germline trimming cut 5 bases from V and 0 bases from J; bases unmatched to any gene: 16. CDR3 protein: CASSPSRWDRAPSNYGYTF. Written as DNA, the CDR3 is TGTGCCAGCAGCCCGAGCCGTTGGGACAGGGCCCCCTCTAACTATGGCTACACCTTC.

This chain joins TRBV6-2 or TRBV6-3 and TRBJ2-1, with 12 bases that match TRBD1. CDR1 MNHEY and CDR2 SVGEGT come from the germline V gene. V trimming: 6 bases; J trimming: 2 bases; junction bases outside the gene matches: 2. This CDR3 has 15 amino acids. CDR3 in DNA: TGTGCCAGCAGCCGGGACAGGGGGCCCTACAATGAGCAGTTCTTC. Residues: CASSRDRGPYNEQFF.

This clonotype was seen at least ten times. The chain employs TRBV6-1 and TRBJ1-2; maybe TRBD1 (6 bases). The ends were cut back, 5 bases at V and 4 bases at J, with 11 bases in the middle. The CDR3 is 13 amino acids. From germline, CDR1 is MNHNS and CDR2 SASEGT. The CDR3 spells CASSKGQLYGYTF. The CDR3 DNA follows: TGTGCCAGCAGTAAAGGACAGCTCTATGGCTACACCTTC.

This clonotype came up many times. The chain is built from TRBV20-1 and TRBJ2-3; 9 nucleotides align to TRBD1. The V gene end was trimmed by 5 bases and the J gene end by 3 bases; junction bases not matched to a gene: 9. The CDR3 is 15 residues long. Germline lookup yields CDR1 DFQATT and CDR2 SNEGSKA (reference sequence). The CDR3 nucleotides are TGCAGTGCTCTACAGGGGGCAGGTCCGACAGATACGCAGTATTTT. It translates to CSALQGAGPTDTQYF.

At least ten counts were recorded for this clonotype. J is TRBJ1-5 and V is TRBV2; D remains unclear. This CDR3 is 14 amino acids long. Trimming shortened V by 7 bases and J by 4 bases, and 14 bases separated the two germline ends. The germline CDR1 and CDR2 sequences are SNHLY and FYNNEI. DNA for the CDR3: TGTGCCAGCACCGAGGAGTCGGGGAATCAGCCCCAGCATTTT. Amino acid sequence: CASTEESGNQPQHF.

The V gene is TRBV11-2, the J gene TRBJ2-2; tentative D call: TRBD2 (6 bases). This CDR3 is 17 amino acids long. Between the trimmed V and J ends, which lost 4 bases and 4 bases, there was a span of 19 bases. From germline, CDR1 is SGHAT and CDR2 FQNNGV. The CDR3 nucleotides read TGTGCCAGCAGCTACATATTACGCCTCGGGAGCACCGGGGAGCTGTTTTTT. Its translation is CASSYILRLGSTGELFF. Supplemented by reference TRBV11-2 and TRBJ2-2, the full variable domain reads EAGVAQSPRYKIIEKRQSVAFWCNPISGHATLYWYQQILGQGPKLLIQFQNNGVVDDSQLPKDRFSAERLKGVDSTLKIQPAKLEDSAVYLCASSYILRLGSTGELFFGEGSRLTVL.